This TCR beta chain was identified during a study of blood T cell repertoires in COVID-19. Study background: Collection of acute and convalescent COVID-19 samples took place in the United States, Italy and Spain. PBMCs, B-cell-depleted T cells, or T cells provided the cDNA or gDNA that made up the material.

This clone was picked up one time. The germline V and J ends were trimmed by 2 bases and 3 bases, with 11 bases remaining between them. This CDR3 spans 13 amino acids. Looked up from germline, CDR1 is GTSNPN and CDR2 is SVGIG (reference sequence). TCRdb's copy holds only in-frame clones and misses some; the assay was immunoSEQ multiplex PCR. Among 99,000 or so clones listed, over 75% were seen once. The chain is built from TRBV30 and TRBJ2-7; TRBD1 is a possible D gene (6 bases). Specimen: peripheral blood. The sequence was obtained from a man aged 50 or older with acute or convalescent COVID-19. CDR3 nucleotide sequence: TGTGCCTGGAGTACAGGGCCCGTCTACGAGCAGTACTTC. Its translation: CAWSTGPVYEQYF.